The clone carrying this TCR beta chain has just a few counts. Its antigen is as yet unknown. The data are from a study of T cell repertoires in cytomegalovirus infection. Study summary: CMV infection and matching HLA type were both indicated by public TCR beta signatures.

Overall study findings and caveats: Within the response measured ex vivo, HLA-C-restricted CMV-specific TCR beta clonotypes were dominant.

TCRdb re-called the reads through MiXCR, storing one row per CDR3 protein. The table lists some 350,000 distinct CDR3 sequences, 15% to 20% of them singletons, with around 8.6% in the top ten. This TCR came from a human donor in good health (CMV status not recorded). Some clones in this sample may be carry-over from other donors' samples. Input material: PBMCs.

CDR3 amino acids: CASSQVYTDTQYF. The CDR3 nucleotides are TGCGCCAGCAGCCAAGTCTATACAGATACGCAGTATTTT. The chain employs TRBV4-1 and TRBJ2-3; D is unresolved. The length of the CDR3 is 13 residues. Germline V lookup: CDR1 MGHRA, CDR2 YSYEKL. V gave up 1 base and J gave up 3 bases, with 5 bases separating them.